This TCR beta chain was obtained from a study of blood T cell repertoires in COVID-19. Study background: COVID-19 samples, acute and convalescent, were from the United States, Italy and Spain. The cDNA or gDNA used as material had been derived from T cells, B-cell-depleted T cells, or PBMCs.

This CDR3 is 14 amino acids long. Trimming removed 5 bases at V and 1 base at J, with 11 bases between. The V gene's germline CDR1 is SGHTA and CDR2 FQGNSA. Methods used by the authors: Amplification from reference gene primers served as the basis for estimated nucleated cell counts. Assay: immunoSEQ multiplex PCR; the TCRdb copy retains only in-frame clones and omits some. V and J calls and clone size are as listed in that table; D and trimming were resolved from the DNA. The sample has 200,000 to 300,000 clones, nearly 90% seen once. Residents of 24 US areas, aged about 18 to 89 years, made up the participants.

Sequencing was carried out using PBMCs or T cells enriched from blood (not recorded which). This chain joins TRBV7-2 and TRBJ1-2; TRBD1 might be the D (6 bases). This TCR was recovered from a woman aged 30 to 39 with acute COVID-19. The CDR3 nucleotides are TGTGCCAGCAGCCTGACAGGAATTAACTATGGCTACACCTTC. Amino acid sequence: CASSLTGINYGYTF.